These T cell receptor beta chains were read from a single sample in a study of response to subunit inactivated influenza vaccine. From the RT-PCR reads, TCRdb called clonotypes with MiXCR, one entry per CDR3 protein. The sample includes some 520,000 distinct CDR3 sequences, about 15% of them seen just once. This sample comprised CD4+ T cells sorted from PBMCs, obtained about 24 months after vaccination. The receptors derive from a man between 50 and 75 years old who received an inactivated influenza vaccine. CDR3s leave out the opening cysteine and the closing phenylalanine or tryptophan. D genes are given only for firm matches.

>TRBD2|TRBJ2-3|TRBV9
ASSQTTIAGGRNTQY
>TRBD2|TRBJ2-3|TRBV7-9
ASSPGLDSTDTQY
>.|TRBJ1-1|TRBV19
ASSPGGLKDTEAF
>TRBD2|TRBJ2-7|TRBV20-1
SANSGEALEQY
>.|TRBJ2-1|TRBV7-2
ASSLFQGGNEQF
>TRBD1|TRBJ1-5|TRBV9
ASSPGQGALNQPQH
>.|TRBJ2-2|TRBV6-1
ASSRRAGPGELF
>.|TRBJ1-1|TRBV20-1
SARGTDLNTEAF
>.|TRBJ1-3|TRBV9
ASSGHSGRISGNTIY
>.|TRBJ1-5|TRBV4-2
ASSPGGANQPQH
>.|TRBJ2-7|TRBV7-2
ASSEGLGSYEQY
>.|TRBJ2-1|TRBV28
ASSIYYNEQF
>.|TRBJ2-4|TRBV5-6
ASSYWTKLAKNIQY
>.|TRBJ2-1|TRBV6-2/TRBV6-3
ASSDFRSREQF
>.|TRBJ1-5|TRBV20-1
SARTGNNQPQH
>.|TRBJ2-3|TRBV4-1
ASSPRGTVFGTDTQY
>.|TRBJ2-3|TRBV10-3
AISGVGSTDTQY
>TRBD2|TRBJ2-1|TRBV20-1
SASGGANNEQF
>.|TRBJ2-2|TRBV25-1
ASTRGTGELF
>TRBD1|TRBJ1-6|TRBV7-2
ASSIGQGSYNSPLH
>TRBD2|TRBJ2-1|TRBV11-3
ASSLSSGLRNEQF
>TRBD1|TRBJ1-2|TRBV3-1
ASSSLGTGGGNGYT